Following are 3 T cell receptor beta chains from one sample sequenced in a study of human T cells and chemical hapten exposure. TCRdb re-derived calls from the RACE reads in MiXCR, one entry per CDR3 protein. The sample consists of 370,000 or so distinct CDR3 sequences, around 5% of them appearing once. The time point here: patch test 1, 2 weeks after DPC sensitization. Specified treatment: therapeutic diphenylcyclopropenone sensitization with weekly scalp DPC. The specimen comprised whole blood, sampled in connection with sensitization to the hapten diphenylcyclopropenone (DPC). The origin of the receptors is a woman aged 50 to 65 with alopecia areata. Some clones in this sample may be carry-over from other donors' samples.

This clonotype was detected many times. The chain uses TRBV7-9 and TRBJ1-2, with D hard to call. Germline-derived CDR1 and CDR2 are SEHNR and FQNEAQ (reference sequence). V lost 1 base and J lost 2, with 14 bases in between. The CDR3 consists of 16 residues. CDR3 in DNA: TGTGCCAGCAGCTTAGAAACCGGGTACGGAAACTATGGCTACACCTTC. It is translated as CASSLETGYGNYGYTF.

This clonotype was detected many times. The chain joins TRBV6-5 to TRBJ1-6; possible D gene TRBD1, 5 bases. V was clipped by 0 bases and J by 5 bases, with 11 bases between them. CDR3 size: 16 residues. Germline V gives CDR1 MNHEY, CDR2 SVGAGI. In DNA, the CDR3 is TGTGCCAGCAGTTACTCGATAGGGGCAGATAATTCACCCCTCCACTTT. Translation: CASSYSIGADNSPLHF.

This clonotype was recorded at least ten times. The chain has TRBV25-1 and TRBJ1-6; D remains unclear. CDR1 and CDR2 from the germline V gene are MGHDK and SYGVNS. The V and J ends lost 4 bases and 2 bases respectively, with 9 bases between them. The CDR3 has 15 amino acids. The CDR3 protein is CASSADEAYNSPLHF. Written as DNA, the CDR3 is TGTGCCAGCAGTGCGGACGAAGCCTATAATTCACCCCTCCACTTT. Together with reference TRBV25-1 and TRBJ1-6, the CDR3 gives the full variable domain: EADIYQTPRYLVIGTGKKITLECSQTMGHDKMYWYQQDPGMELHLIHYSYGVNSTEKGDLSSESTVSRIRTEHFPLTLESARPSHTSQYLCASSADEAYNSPLHFGNGTRLTVT.